The rows below give T cell receptor beta chains drawn from one sample of a study of blood T cell repertoires in COVID-19. The repertoire was sequenced with immunoSEQ multiplex PCR; TCRdb's copy has only in-frame clones and lacks some. The repertoire holds 120,000 or so clones, with 70% to 85% as singletons. Sequenced input: peripheral blood. The source of these receptors is a human donor with acute or convalescent COVID-19. The donor label of this sample is uncertain. Both conserved end residues are part of each CDR3. The D gene is left open where the match is weak. The size entry is marked missing in some rows and otherwise reads once, few, many or a size class.

d_gene: .
abundance: .
len: 11
v_gene: TRBV6-5
j_gene: TRBJ2-7
CDR3aa: CASSLQGEQYF
CDR3nt: TGTGCCAGCAGCCTTCAGGGGGAGCAGTACTTC

d_gene: TRBD2
abundance: few
len: 17
v_gene: TRBV6-6
j_gene: TRBJ2-3
CDR3aa: CASSPGVGPGRGDTQYF
CDR3nt: TGTGCCAGCAGTCCCGGCGTCGGACCAGGGAGGGGCGATACGCAGTATTTT

d_gene: TRBD1
abundance: .
len: 18
v_gene: TRBV29-1
j_gene: TRBJ1-5
CDR3aa: CSVEVPRTGSYSNQPQHF
CDR3nt: TGCAGCGTTGAAGTCCCACGGACAGGGTCCTATAGCAATCAGCCCCAGCATTTT

d_gene: .
abundance: .
len: 16
v_gene: TRBV19
j_gene: TRBJ2-6
CDR3aa: CASSRHSTSGANVLTF
CDR3nt: TGTGCCAGTAGTCGGCACAGCACGTCTGGGGCCAACGTCCTGACTTTC

d_gene: .
abundance: .
len: 12
v_gene: TRBV3-1/TRBV3-2
j_gene: TRBJ2-4
CDR3aa: CASSQANSIQYF
CDR3nt: TGTGCCAGCAGCCAGGCTAACAGCATTCAGTACTTC

d_gene: .
abundance: .
len: 13
v_gene: TRBV7-2
j_gene: TRBJ1-2
CDR3aa: CASSQQANYGYTF
CDR3nt: TGTGCCAGCAGCCAACAGGCTAACTATGGCTACACCTTC

d_gene: TRBD1
abundance: .
len: 13
v_gene: TRBV12-3/TRBV12-4
j_gene: TRBJ2-3
CDR3aa: CASSLDREDTQYF
CDR3nt: TGTGCCAGCAGCCTGGACAGGGAGGATACGCAGTATTTT

d_gene: .
abundance: .
len: 12
v_gene: TRBV28
j_gene: TRBJ1-1
CDR3aa: CASRDPTGEAFF
CDR3nt: TGTGCCAGCAGGGACCCGACAGGTGAAGCTTTCTTT

d_gene: .
abundance: once
len: 16
v_gene: TRBV5-8
j_gene: TRBJ1-4
CDR3aa: CASSLGDTSTNEKLFF
CDR3nt: TGTGCCAGCAGCTTGGGGGACACATCAACTAATGAAAAACTGTTTTTT

d_gene: .
abundance: .
len: 14
v_gene: TRBV6-1
j_gene: TRBJ1-2
CDR3aa: CASSEGGGADGYTF
CDR3nt: TGTGCCAGCAGTGAAGGCGGAGGGGCAGATGGCTACACCTTC

d_gene: TRBD2
abundance: .
len: 12
v_gene: TRBV11-3
j_gene: TRBJ2-3
CDR3aa: CASSLGGQTQYF
CDR3nt: TGTGCCAGCAGCTTGGGAGGGCAGACGCAGTATTTT

d_gene: .
abundance: .
len: 16
v_gene: TRBV4-1
j_gene: TRBJ1-2
CDR3aa: CASSHLSTGEGYGYTF
CDR3nt: TGCGCCAGCAGCCACCTAAGTACGGGAGAGGGCTATGGCTACACCTTC